This T cell receptor (beta chain) stems from a study of blood T cell repertoires in COVID-19. Germline V CDR1 and CDR2: SGHVS, FNYEAQ. V shed 4 bases and J 4 bases; nucleotides not matched to a gene: 7. This CDR3 is 15 amino acids long. Produced via immunoSEQ multiplex PCR; TCRdb's table is partial and in-frame only. The sample lists approximately 240,000 clones, around 83% occurring once. Donors were grouped by their self-reported clinical history. This TCR was recovered from a middle-aged woman with acute COVID-19. The rearrangement uses TRBV7-6 and TRBJ1-5, with TRBD1 identical over 7 bases. Source material: PBMCs or T cells enriched from blood (not recorded which). This CDR3 is CASSSRTGVNQPQHF. The CDR3 region has the DNA TGTGCCAGCAGCTCCCGCACAGGGGTTAATCAGCCCCAGCATTTT.